Relative to its sample, the clone carrying this TCR beta chain is large (0.1 to 1%). Antigen specificity is unknown. The sample comes from a study of T-cell reconstitution after alpha-beta-depleted transplantation in children. Preparation of the TCRbeta library involved a method that used unique molecular identifiers. Each CDR3 protein is one row after TCRdb ran MiXCR on the PCR reads. The repertoire holds under 3,500 distinct CDR3 sequences, with 20% to 25% as singletons. The CDR3 covers 17 residues. From germline, CDR1 is SGHTA and CDR2 FQGNSA. The V end was cut by 5 bases, the J end by 0 bases, with 17 bases between. General study results and limits: By one year post-transplant, T-cell counts and diversity largely arose from T cells that were newly produced. Roughly two months post-transplant, alpha-beta T cells reportedly originated from several hundred graft clones that had expanded. Elevated TCRbeta diversity at day 60 was traced, in some patients, to surviving recipient T cells and thymic progenitors.

This specimen consisted of PBMCs, mostly from graft donor cells, obtained 60 days after TCRalphabeta/CD19-depleted stem cell transplant. V gene TRBV7-2 combines with J gene TRBJ2-1, with no clear D. The TCR originated in a female patient aged 10 to 17 who had a stem cell transplant for acute lymphoblastic leukemia, so the T cells may come from the graft donor. CDR3 coding DNA: TGTGCCAGCAGCCCAGAAGCGAGGCTTCGCTCCTACAATGAGCAGTTCTTC. It specifies CASSPEARLRSYNEQFF. Drawing the rest from reference TRBV7-2 and TRBJ2-1, the complete variable domain is GAGVSQSPSNKVTEKGKDVELRCDPISGHTALYWYRQSLGQGLEFLIYFQGNSAPDKSGLPSDRFSAERTGGSVSTLTIQRTQQEDSAVYLCASSPEARLRSYNEQFFGPGTRLTVL.